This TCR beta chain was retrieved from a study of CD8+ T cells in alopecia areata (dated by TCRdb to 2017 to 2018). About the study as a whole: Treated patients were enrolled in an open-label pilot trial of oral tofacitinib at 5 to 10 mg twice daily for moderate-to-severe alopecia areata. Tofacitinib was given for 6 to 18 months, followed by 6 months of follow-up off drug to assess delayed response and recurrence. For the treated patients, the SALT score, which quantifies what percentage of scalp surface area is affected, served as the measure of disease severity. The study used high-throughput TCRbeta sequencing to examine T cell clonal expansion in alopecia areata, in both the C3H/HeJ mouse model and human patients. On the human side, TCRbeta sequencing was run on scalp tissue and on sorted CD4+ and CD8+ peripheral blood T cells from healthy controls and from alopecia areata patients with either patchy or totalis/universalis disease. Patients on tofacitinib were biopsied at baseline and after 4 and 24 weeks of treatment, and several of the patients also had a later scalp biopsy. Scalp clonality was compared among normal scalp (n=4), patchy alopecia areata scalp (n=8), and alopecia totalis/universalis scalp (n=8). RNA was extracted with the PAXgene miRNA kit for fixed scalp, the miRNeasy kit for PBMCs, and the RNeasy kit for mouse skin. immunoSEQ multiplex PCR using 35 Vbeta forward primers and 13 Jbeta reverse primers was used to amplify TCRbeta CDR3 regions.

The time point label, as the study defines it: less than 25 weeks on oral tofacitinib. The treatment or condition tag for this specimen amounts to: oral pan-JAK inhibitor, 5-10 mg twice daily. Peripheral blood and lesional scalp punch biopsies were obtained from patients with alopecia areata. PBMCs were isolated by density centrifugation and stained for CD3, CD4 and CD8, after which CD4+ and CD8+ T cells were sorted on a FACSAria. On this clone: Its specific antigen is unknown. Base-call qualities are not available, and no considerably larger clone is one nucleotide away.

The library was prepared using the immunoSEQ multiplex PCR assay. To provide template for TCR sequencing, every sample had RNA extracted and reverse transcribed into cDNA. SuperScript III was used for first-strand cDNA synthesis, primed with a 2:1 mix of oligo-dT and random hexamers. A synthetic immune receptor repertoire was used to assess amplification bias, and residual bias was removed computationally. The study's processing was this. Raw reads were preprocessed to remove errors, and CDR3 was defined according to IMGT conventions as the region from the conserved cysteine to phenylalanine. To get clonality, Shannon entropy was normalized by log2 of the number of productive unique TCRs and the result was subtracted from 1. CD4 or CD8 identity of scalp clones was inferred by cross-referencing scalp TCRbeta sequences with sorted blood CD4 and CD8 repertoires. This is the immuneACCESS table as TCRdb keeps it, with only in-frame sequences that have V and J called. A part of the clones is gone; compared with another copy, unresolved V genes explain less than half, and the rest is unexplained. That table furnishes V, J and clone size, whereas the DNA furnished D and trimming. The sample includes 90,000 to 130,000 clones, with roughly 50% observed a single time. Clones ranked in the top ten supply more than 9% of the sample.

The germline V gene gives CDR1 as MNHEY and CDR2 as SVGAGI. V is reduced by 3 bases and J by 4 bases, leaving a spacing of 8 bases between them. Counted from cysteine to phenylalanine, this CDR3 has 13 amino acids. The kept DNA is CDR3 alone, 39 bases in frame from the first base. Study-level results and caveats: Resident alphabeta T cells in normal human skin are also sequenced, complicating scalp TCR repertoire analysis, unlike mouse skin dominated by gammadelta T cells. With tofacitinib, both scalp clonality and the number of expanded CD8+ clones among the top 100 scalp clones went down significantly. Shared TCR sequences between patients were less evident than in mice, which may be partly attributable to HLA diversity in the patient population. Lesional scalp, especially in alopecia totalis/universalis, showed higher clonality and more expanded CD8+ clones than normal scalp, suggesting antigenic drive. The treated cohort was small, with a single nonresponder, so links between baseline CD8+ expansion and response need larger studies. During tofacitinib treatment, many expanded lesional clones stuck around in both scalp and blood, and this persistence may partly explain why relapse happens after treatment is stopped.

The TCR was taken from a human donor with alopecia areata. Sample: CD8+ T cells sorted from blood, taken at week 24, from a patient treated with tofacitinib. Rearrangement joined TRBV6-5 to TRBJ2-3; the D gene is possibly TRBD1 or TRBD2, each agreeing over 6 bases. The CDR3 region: CASSYGGPDTQYF. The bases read TGTGCCAGCAGTTATGGGGGGCCAGATACGCAGTATTTT.